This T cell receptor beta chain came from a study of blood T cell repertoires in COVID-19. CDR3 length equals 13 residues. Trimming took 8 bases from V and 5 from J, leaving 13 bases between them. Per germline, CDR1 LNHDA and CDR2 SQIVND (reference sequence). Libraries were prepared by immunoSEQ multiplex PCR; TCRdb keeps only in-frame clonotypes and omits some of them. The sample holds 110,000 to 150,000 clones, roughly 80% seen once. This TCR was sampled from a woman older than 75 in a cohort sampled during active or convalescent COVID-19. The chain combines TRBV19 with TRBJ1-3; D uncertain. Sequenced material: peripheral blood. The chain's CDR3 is CASGGVARNTIYF. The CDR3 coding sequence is TGTGCCAGTGGAGGAGTGGCCAGAAACACCATATATTTT. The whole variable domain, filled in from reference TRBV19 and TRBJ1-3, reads DGGITQSPKYLFRKEGQNVTLSCEQNLNHDAMYWYRQDPGQGLRLIYYSQIVNDFQKGDIAEGYSVSREKKESFPLTVTSAQKNPTAFYLCASGGVARNTIYFGEGSWLTVV.